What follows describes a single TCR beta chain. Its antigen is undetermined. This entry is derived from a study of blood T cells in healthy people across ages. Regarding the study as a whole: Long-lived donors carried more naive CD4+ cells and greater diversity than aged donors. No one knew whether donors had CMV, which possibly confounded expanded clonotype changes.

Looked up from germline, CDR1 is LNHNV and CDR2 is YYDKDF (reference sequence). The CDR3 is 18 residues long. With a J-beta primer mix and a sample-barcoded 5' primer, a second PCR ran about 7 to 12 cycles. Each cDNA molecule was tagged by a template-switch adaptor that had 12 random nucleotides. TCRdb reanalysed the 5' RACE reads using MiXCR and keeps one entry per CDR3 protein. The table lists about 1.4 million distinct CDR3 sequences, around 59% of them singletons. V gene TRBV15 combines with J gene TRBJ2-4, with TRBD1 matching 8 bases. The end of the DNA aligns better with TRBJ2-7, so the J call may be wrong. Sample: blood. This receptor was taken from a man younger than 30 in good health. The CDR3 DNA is TGTGCCACCAGCAGGGACTTCTTCGGACAGGGAGAACCCTACGAGCAGTACTTC. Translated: CATSRDFFGQGEPYEQYF.